The rows below give T cell receptor beta chains drawn from one sample of a study of beta chain features in type 1 diabetes. Produced via immunoSEQ multiplex PCR; TCRdb's table is partial and in-frame only. The repertoire holds 350,000 to 450,000 clones, approximately 14% seen once, with under 0.04% in the top ten. The sequencing sample was made of naive CD4+ T cells from blood. The source is a man aged 25-45 years in good health. Each CDR3 is given with its conserved first and last residue. Fields, in order: J gene, D gene, clone size, V gene, CDR3 protein, CDR3 DNA. The D gene is left open where the match is weak. Clone size is not always given. Where it is, it says once, few, many or a class for expanded clones.

TRBJ2-1	-	few	TRBV9	CASSVRGDRSYNEQFF	TGTGCCAGCAGCGTAAGGGGGGATAGGTCCTACAATGAGCAGTTCTTC
TRBJ2-7	TRBD1	-	TRBV4-1	CASSQGQGPNEQYF	TGCGCCAGCAGCCAAGGACAGGGTCCCAACGAGCAGTACTTC
TRBJ1-2	-	-	TRBV7-9	CASRPGDGYTF	TGTGCCAGCAGACCCGGCGATGGCTACACCTTC
TRBJ2-3	TRBD1	-	TRBV23-1	CASSRPTGADTQYF	TGCGCCAGCAGCCGACCTACAGGGGCAGATACGCAGTATTTT
TRBJ2-7	TRBD2	-	TRBV9	CASSVEGGAAEQYF	TGTGCCAGCAGCGTAGAGGGAGGGGCGGCCGAGCAGTACTTC
TRBJ2-1	TRBD2	-	TRBV5-4	CASSKGLDSEQFF	TGTGCCAGCAGCAAGGGACTAGATTCTGAGCAGTTCTTC
TRBJ1-5	-	-	TRBV6-1	CASSEGSINQPQHF	TGTGCCAGCAGTGAAGGGAGCATCAATCAGCCCCAGCATTTT
TRBJ1-2	-	few	TRBV7-6	CASSLASRGGDGYTF	TGTGCCAGCAGCTTAGCATCGCGGGGAGGCGATGGCTACACCTTC
TRBJ2-1	TRBD1	few	TRBV5-4	CASRGTGQGIYNEQFF	TGTGCCAGCAGAGGTACGGGACAGGGAATATACAATGAGCAGTTCTTC
TRBJ2-1	TRBD1	few	TRBV11-3	CASSSRDRVFEQFF	TGTGCCAGCAGCTCCCGGGACAGGGTATTTGAGCAGTTCTTC
TRBJ2-7	-	-	TRBV14	CASSLDILRGRYEQYF	TGTGCCAGCAGCCTTGATATCCTAAGAGGGCGCTACGAGCAGTACTTC
TRBJ2-1	TRBD1	-	TRBV18	CASSPTTGGNEQFF	TGTGCCAGCTCACCAACGACAGGGGGAAATGAGCAGTTCTTC
TRBJ2-6	-	-	TRBV4-2	CASSFSGANVLTF	TGTGCCAGCAGCTTCTCTGGGGCCAACGTCCTGACTTTC
TRBJ1-2	-	-	TRBV10-3	CAISPDAGARDTF	TGTGCCATCAGTCCCGACGCAGGTGCTCGTGACACCTTC
TRBJ2-7	-	-	TRBV7-2	CATIDYEQYF	TGTGCCACCATTGACTACGAGCAGTACTTC
TRBJ1-1	-	few	TRBV25-1	CASRTSGLYTEAFF	TGTGCCAGCAGAACGTCGGGCCTTTACACTGAAGCTTTCTTT
TRBJ2-3	TRBD2	few	TRBV7-6	CASSSLAGGVTDTQYF	TGTGCCAGCAGCTCATTAGCGGGAGGCGTAACAGATACGCAGTATTTT
TRBJ1-1	-	-	TRBV2	CASSEARDTEAFF	TGTGCCAGCAGTGAGGCCAGGGACACTGAAGCTTTCTTT
TRBJ1-6	TRBD1	-	TRBV27	CASSTRTGSNSPLHF	TGTGCCAGCAGCACGCGGACAGGCAGTAATTCACCCCTCCACTTT
TRBJ2-2	-	few	TRBV2	CASTQDLTGELFF	TGTGCCAGCACCCAGGACTTAACCGGGGAGCTGTTTTTT
TRBJ2-2	-	-	TRBV5-1	CASSSGRSNTGELFF	TGCGCCAGCAGCTCGGGACGGTCGAACACCGGGGAGCTGTTTTTT
TRBJ2-3	-	-	TRBV4-3	CASSQVQGLRTDTQYF	TGCGCCAGCAGCCAAGTACAGGGATTGAGAACAGATACGCAGTATTTT
TRBJ2-6	-	few	TRBV30	CASELYSGANVLTF	TGTGCCTCGGAATTGTACTCTGGGGCCAACGTCCTGACTTTC
TRBJ1-1	-	-	TRBV2	CASERVSAFF	TGTGCCAGCGAGAGGGTTTCAGCTTTCTTT
TRBJ2-3	-	few	TRBV7-2	CASRNRGLNTDTQYF	TGTGCCAGCAGGAATAGGGGACTTAACACAGATACGCAGTATTTT
TRBJ2-3	-	-	TRBV30	CAWKFGGSTDTQYF	TGTGCCTGGAAGTTCGGGGGAAGCACAGATACGCAGTATTTT
TRBJ2-3	-	many	TRBV4-3	CASRHTDTQYF	TGCGCCAGCAGACACACAGATACGCAGTATTTT
TRBJ2-3	-	-	TRBV7-2	CASSSGASPDTQYF	TGTGCCAGCAGCTCCGGGGCTTCCCCAGATACGCAGTATTTT
TRBJ2-5	TRBD2	-	TRBV6-5	CASRLAGQQETQYF	TGTGCCAGCAGACTAGCGGGGCAACAAGAGACCCAGTACTTC
TRBJ2-7	-	-	TRBV7-2	CASSFRWNEQYF	TGTGCCAGCAGCTTTAGGTGGAACGAGCAGTACTTC
TRBJ2-1	-	-	TRBV4-2	CASSQVSHGIVLYNEQFF	TGTGCCAGCAGCCAAGTCTCTCACGGGATTGTCCTCTACAATGAGCAGTTCTTC
TRBJ1-5	-	few	TRBV19	CASSLLGQDRNQPQHF	TGTGCCAGTAGCCTCCTCGGGCAGGATAGAAATCAGCCCCAGCATTTT
TRBJ1-4	-	few	TRBV30	CAWTPGEKLFF	TGTGCCTGGACCCCAGGTGAAAAACTGTTTTTT